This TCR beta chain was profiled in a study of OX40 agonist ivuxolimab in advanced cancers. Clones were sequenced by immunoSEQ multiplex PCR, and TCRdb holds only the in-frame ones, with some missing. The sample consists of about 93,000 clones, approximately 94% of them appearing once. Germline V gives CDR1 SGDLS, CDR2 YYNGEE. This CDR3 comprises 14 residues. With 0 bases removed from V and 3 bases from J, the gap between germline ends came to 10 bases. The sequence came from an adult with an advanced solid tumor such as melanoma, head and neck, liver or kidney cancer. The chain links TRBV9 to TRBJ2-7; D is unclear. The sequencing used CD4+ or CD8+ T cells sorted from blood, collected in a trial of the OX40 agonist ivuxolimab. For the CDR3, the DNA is TGTGCCAGCAGCGTAGTAGGAGACAACTACGAGCAGTACTTC. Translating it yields CASSVVGDNYEQYF.